This T cell receptor beta chain is drawn from a study of radiotherapy plus CTLA-4 blockade in lung cancer. Study overall: Among patients, about 17% showed objective responses, and 25% to 35% had disease control.

Method: immunoSEQ multiplex PCR; TCRdb's copy keeps in-frame clones and lacks some. The sample records about 73,000 clones, roughly 91% being singletons. Germline assignment: CDR1 LNHDA and CDR2 SQIVND (reference sequence). The CDR3 runs to 15 residues. Trimming pared 2 bases from V and 1 base from J, leaving 10 bases between. The study treated chemo-refractory metastatic non-small-cell lung cancer patients with focal radiation plus ipilimumab CTLA-4 blockade. As regards this clone: Its antigen remains unidentified.

Findings and limits, study-wide: The best prediction of response reportedly came from early blood T cell clone dynamics, with interferon-beta. Clones derived from tumor TCRs expanded in blood after radiotherapy plus ipilimumab.

This TCR was recovered from a human donor with non-small cell lung cancer that progressed on radiotherapy plus ipilimumab. The chain carries TRBV19 and TRBJ2-3, with D possibly TRBD2 on 5 matching bases. Sample: peripheral blood, taken from a patient treated with radiotherapy plus ipilimumab. CDR3 amino acids: CASSILAAGTDTQYF. The CDR3 bases are TGTGCCAGTAGTATACTGGCAGCGGGCACAGATACGCAGTATTTT.